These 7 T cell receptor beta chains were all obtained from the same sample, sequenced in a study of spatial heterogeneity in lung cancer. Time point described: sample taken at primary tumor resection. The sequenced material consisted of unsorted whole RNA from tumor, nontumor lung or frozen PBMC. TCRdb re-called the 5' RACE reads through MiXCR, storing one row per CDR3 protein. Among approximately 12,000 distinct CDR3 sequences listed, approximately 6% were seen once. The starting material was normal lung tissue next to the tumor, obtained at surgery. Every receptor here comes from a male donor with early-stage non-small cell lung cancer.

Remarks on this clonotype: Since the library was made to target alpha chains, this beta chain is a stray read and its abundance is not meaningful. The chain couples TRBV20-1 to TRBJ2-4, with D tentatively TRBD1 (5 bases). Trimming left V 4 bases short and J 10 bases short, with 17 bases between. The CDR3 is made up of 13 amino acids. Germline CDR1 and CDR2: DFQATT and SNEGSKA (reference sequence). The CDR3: CSATETSQGIQYF. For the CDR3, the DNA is TGCAGTGCTACTGAGACGTCCCAGGGAATTCAGTACTTC.

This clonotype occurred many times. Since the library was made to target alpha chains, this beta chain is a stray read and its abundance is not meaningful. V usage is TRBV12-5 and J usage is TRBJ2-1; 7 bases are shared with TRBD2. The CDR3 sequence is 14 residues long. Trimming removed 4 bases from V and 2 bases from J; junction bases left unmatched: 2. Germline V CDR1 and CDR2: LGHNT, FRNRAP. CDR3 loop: CASGSGGTYNEQFF. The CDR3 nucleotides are TGTGCTAGTGGTTCGGGGGGAACCTACAATGAGCAGTTCTTC.

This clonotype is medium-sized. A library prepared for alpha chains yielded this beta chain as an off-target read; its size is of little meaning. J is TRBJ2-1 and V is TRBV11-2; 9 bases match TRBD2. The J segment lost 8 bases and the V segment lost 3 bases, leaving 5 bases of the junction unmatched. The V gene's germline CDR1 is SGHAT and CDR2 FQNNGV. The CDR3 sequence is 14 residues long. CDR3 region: CASSLGTSNDEQFF. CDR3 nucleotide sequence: TGTGCCAGCAGCTTGGGGACTAGCAACGATGAGCAGTTCTTC.

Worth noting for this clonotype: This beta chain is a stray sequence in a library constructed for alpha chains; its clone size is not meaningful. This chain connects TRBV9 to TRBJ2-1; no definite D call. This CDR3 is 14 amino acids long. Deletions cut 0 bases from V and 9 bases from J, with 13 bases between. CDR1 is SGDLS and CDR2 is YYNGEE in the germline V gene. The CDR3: CASSVGPDGSEQFF. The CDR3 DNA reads TGTGCCAGCAGCGTAGGACCCGACGGAAGTGAGCAGTTCTTC.

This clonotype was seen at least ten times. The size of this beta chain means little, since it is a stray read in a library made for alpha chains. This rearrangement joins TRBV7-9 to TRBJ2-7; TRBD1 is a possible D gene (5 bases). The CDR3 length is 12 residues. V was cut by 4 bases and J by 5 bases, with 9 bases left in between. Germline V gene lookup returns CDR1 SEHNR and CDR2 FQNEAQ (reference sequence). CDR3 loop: CASSSGLDEQYF. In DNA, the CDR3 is TGTGCCAGCAGCTCAGGGTTGGACGAGCAGTACTTC.

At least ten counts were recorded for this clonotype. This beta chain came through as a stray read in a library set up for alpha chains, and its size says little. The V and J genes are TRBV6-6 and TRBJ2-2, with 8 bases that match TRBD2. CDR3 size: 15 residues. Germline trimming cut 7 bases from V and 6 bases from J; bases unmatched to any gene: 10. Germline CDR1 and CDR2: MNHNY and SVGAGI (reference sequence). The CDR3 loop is CASIQGSGRAGELFF. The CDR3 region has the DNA TGTGCCAGCATTCAGGGGTCCGGGAGGGCCGGGGAGCTGTTTTTT.

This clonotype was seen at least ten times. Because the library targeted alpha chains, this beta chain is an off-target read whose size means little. The DNA for the CDR3 is TGTGCCAGCAGCTTGGGAGTGGGCGGATACGAGCAGTACTTC. Translating gives CASSLGVGGYEQYF. The chain is built from TRBV5-4 and TRBJ2-7; D is ambiguous. The CDR3 extends over 14 amino acids. V lost 0 bases, J lost 4 bases, and 11 bases lay in between. Germline assignment: CDR1 SGHNT and CDR2 YYREEE (reference sequence).